This entry is about one TCR beta chain. These data belong to a study of cytomegalovirus exposure and HLA in healthy donors. Both 60 Vbeta primers and 13 Jbeta primers went into the PCR. Assay used: immunoSEQ multiplex PCR; TCRdb lists only in-frame clones, some missing. The sample lists under 200,000 clones, over 70% occurring once. The CDR3 consists of 13 residues. V gave up 7 bases and J gave up 0 bases, with 12 bases separating them. Germline CDR1 is SQVTM and CDR2 is ANQGSEA. Every donor was a healthy person donating bone marrow. The TCR originated in a man aged 50 or older in good health and CMV-seronegative. The specimen was PBMCs. This rearrangement joins TRBV29-1 to TRBJ1-1; possibly TRBD1 for D (6 bases). The CDR3 loop reads CSATTGMNTEAFF. The CDR3 DNA is TGCAGCGCCACCACAGGGATGAACACTGAAGCTTTCTTT.